Listed below are T cell receptor beta chains from one sample, sequenced in a study of blood T cells in healthy people across ages. TCRdb passed the 5' RACE reads through MiXCR, listing each CDR3 protein once. The top ten clones hold 30% of a sample with 700,000 or so distinct CDR3 sequences, around 43% of them seen once. The source material was blood. The receptors derive from a man of 80 years or more in good health. The CDR3 runs from the conserved cysteine through the conserved F or W. D genes are given only for firm matches. For some rows the clone size is stated as once, few or many, or as a class when expanded; others skip it.

V gene,J gene,CDR3 length,D gene,clone size,CDR3 protein,CDR3 DNA
TRBV20-1,TRBJ2-3,13,.,.,CSAATTSTDTQYF,TGCAGTGCTGCCACCACTAGCACAGATACGCAGTATTTT
TRBV27,TRBJ2-5,14,.,many,CASSWGNNRETQYF,TGTGCCAGCAGCTGGGGGAATAATCGTGAGACCCAGTACTTC
TRBV6-5,TRBJ2-4,15,.,.,CASSYSGALKNIQYF,TGTGCCAGCAGTTACTCAGGGGCGCTCAAAAACATTCAGTACTTC
TRBV28,TRBJ2-5,16,TRBD1,few,CASSLPQGQAKETQYF,TGTGCCAGCAGTTTGCCTCAGGGACAGGCTAAAGAGACCCAGTACTTC
TRBV29-1,TRBJ2-7,13,.,.,CSVEDREPYEQYF,TGCAGCGTTGAAGACAGGGAACCCTACGAGCAGTACTTC
TRBV7-6,TRBJ2-7,14,TRBD1,few,CASSQDRDSYEQYF,TGTGCCAGCAGCCAGGACAGGGATTCTTACGAGCAGTACTTC
TRBV7-2,TRBJ1-5,15,.,few,CASSLARQNNQPQHF,TGTGCCAGCAGCTTAGCGCGGCAGAACAATCAGCCCCAGCATTTT
TRBV12-3/TRBV12-4,TRBJ2-1,12,.,.,CASREGGHKQFF,TGTGCCAGCAGGGAGGGGGGCCATAAGCAGTTCTTC
TRBV7-2,TRBJ2-3,18,.,.,CASSSPLAARTSTDTQYF,TGTGCCAGCAGCTCCCCGCTGGCGGCTCGCACTAGCACAGATACGCAGTATTTT
TRBV4-3,TRBJ2-2,18,TRBD1,.,CASSQASRWTGDTGELFF,TGCGCCAGCAGCCAAGCGTCCCGCTGGACAGGGGACACCGGGGAGCTGTTTTTT
TRBV6-2/TRBV6-3,TRBJ2-7,11,.,few,CASSDNNEQYF,TGTGCCAGCAGTGATAATAACGAGCAGTACTTC
TRBV7-2,TRBJ2-5,16,TRBD2,.,CVSSSRLAGGRETQYF,TGTGTCAGCAGCTCCCGCCTAGCGGGGGGGCGCGAGACCCAGTACTTC
TRBV6-5,TRBJ1-1,14,.,.,CASSYQTGGIEAFF,TGTGCCAGCAGTTACCAGACAGGCGGTATTGAAGCTTTCTTT
TRBV19,TRBJ2-7,13,.,.,CASSTTRVYEQYF,TGTGCCAGTAGTACGACTAGGGTGTACGAGCAGTACTTC
TRBV13,TRBJ2-1,16,TRBD2,few,CASSGQGLAGANEQFF,TGTGCCAGCAGCGGGCAAGGACTAGCGGGAGCCAATGAGCAGTTCTTC
TRBV6-2/TRBV6-3,TRBJ2-1,12,TRBD1,few,CASITGVGEQFF,TGTGCCAGCATAACAGGGGTGGGGGAGCAGTTCTTC
TRBV21-1,TRBJ2-7,14,.,.,CASSEPGQTYEQYF,TGTGCCAGCAGCGAACCTGGACAGACCTACGAGCAGTACTTC
TRBV7-2,TRBJ2-1,13,.,.,CASSLLGYVEQFF,TGTGCCAGCAGCTTATTAGGGTACGTTGAGCAGTTCTTC
TRBV6-1,TRBJ2-7,15,TRBD1,.,CASSESQGAVYEQYF,TGTGCCAGCAGTGAATCCCAGGGGGCGGTGTACGAGCAGTACTTC
TRBV25-1,TRBJ2-7,11,.,.,CASRRIYEQYF,TGTGCCAGCAGGAGGATCTACGAGCAGTACTTC
TRBV7-2,TRBJ2-6,16,.,.,CASSLGAKAGANVLTF,TGTGCCAGCAGCTTAGGAGCCAAAGCTGGGGCCAACGTCCTGACTTTC
TRBV4-1,TRBJ1-6,14,.,.,CASSREGGASPLHF,TGCGCCAGCAGCCGCGAGGGGGGGGCCTCACCCCTCCACTTT
TRBV10-3,TRBJ1-2,19,.,.,CAISESRSTRGPRAHGYTF,TGTGCCATCAGTGAGTCGAGGAGTACACGGGGGCCCCGGGCCCATGGCTACACCTTC
TRBV11-2,TRBJ2-3,17,.,few,CASSLGYSGRRTDTQYF,TGTGCCAGCAGCTTAGGTTACTCGGGTAGAAGGACAGATACGCAGTATTTT
TRBV5-6,TRBJ2-7,13,.,.,CAGALGLAGEQYF,TGTGCCGGCGCCCTAGGCCTAGCTGGCGAGCAGTACTTC
TRBV7-2,TRBJ2-5,15,.,.,CASSFGHLAVETQYF,TGTGCCAGCAGCTTTGGACACCTGGCGGTAGAGACCCAGTACTTC
TRBV28,TRBJ2-1,12,.,.,CASLGADLWRYF,TGTGCCAGCCTCGGGGCGGACTTGTGGCGGTACTTC
TRBV6-1,TRBJ2-1,18,.,few,CASSEETRNRKLYNEQFF,TGTGCCAGCAGTGAGGAGACGAGAAACCGCAAACTCTACAATGAGCAGTTCTTC
TRBV28,TRBJ2-1,17,TRBD2,many,CASSPGTSGSSYNEQFF,TGTGCCAGCAGTCCTGGGACTAGCGGGAGCTCCTACAATGAGCAGTTCTTC
TRBV18,TRBJ2-7,13,.,.,CASSPGYSYEQYF,TGTGCCAGCAGTCCAGGGTACTCCTACGAGCAGTACTTC
TRBV5-1,TRBJ1-1,14,.,.,CASSPIEGNTEAFF,TGCGCCAGCAGCCCGATAGAAGGGAACACTGAAGCTTTCTTT
TRBV7-2,TRBJ1-1,16,.,once,CASSLDAGGLGTEAFF,TGTGCCAGCAGCTTAGACGCCGGGGGATTAGGCACTGAAGCTTTCTTT
TRBV7-2,TRBJ2-7,13,.,.,CASSPRVIYEQYF,TGTGCCAGCAGCCCAAGGGTTATCTACGAGCAGTACTTC
TRBV29-1,TRBJ2-1,13,TRBD2,few,CSVGLARFNEQFF,TGCAGCGTAGGACTAGCGAGATTCAATGAGCAGTTCTTC
TRBV20-1,TRBJ2-1,16,TRBD2,.,CSARASGRAKYNEQFF,TGCAGTGCTAGGGCTAGCGGGAGGGCTAAATACAATGAGCAGTTCTTC
TRBV19,TRBJ2-3,15,.,.,CASNTHWGAQDTQYF,TGTGCCAGTAACACACATTGGGGGGCTCAGGATACGCAGTATTTT
TRBV29-1,TRBJ1-2,12,.,few,CSVEEGNYGYTF,TGCAGCGTTGAAGAGGGAAACTATGGCTACACCTTC
TRBV20-1,TRBJ2-1,18,.,once,CSASDSGTAGQSYNEQFF,TGCAGTGCTAGCGACTCCGGAACAGCGGGACAGTCCTACAATGAGCAGTTCTTC
TRBV2,TRBJ2-7,12,.,few,CASRSRNYEQYF,TGTGCCAGCAGGTCCAGGAACTACGAGCAGTACTTC
TRBV9,TRBJ1-2,13,.,few,CASSGQVYGGYTF,TGTGCCAGCAGCGGACAGGTCTATGGTGGCTACACCTTC
TRBV7-2,TRBJ2-1,15,.,many,CASSLAAGPYNEQFF,TGTGCCAGCAGCTTAGCGGCAGGGCCCTACAATGAGCAGTTCTTC